The 4 T cell receptor beta chains below come from one sample, sequenced in a study of control samples from healthy donors and cancer patients. Repertoires were generated with immunoSEQ multiplex PCR, while TCRdb's copy carries only in-frame clones and drops some. The table includes approximately 160,000 clones, more than 85% detected once. Sequencing was performed on blood. The receptors originated from a woman aged 25 to 39 in good health.

The CDR3 nucleotides are TGTGCCAGCAGTGAACTCAGGGGTATAAACCCAAGGGATTCACCCCTCCACTTT. As protein: CASSELRGINPRDSPLHF. This sequence joins TRBV27 and TRBJ1-6; weak D call: TRBD1 (6 bases). V was shortened by 5 bases and J by 8 bases, with 25 bases between the two germline ends. Germline lookup yields CDR1 MNHEY and CDR2 SMNVEV (reference sequence). The CDR3 sequence is 18 residues long.

The rearrangement uses TRBV6-2 or TRBV6-3 and TRBJ1-5, with D possibly being TRBD1 (6 bases). V was cut by 6 bases and J by 4 bases, with 13 bases left in between. Per the germline V gene, CDR1 is MNHEY and CDR2 is SVGEGT. This CDR3 region has 14 residues. Written as DNA, the CDR3 is TGTGCCAGCAGCCAGGGGCCGGAAAATCAGCCCCAGCATTTT. Translating gives CASSQGPENQPQHF.

The chain carries TRBV28 and TRBJ1-1, with no clear D. Germline lookup yields CDR1 MDHEN and CDR2 SYDVKM. The CDR3 covers 12 residues. The V end lost 3 bases, the J end lost 6 bases, and 8 bases lay between the germline ends. The CDR3, as DNA: TGTGCCAGCAGTTTCAGTTTGGCTGAAGCTTTCTTT. The encoded protein is CASSFSLAEAFF.

Only a few counts were recorded for this clone. The chain links TRBV27 to TRBJ1-5, with D uncertain. The V end was cut by 9 bases, the J end by 5 bases, with 8 bases between. The CDR3 is 11 amino acids. Germline-derived CDR1 and CDR2 are MNHEY and SMNVEV (reference sequence). The CDR3 protein is CASGQYQPQHF. The CDR3 region has the DNA TGTGCCAGTGGCCAGTATCAGCCCCAGCATTTT.